The source of this TCR beta chain is a study of blood T cell repertoires in COVID-19 (TCRdb year 2020). Context from the whole study: Samples from collaborators originated in the United States, Italy and Spain and spanned both the acute and convalescent phases of COVID-19. The material from the prospective study consisted of cDNA or gDNA derived from T cells, B-cell-depleted T cells, or PBMCs. The dataset comprised deeply sampled blood TCRbeta repertoires from subjects exposed to, actively infected with, or recovered from COVID-19. The repertoires were released in a freely available public database meant as a resource for research on the immune response to SARS-CoV-2. The samples were drawn from the first 160 participants of the ongoing ImmuneRACE study and from over a thousand subjects provided by 6 global collaborators. The sample metadata nearly always contained a de-identified subject ID, COVID-19 status, age in years and sex. Where HLA class I and class II types were available, the types were taken from metadata supplied by the sample provider, not from assay-based typing.

One collaborating source in Seattle enrolled patients during active infection and followed them longitudinally through the course of disease. Each collaborating institution followed its own protocols to collect whole blood in K2EDTA tubes. Collaborator samples were shipped for TCRbeta analysis as frozen whole blood, isolated PBMCs, or DNA extracted from either sample type. The immunoSEQ Assay, a bias-controlled multiplex PCR, was used to amplify TCRbeta CDR3 regions from genomic DNA. The paper's data handling went like this. Nucleated cell counts per sample were estimated from amplification of reference gene primers within the assay. Sequence reads were collapsed and filtered to measure the absolute abundance of every unique TCRbeta CDR3 rearrangement. For each sample, productive Simpson clonality was calculated as the square root of Simpson's diversity index across productive rearrangements. As stored in TCRdb, this immuneACCESS dataset retains in-frame rearrangements with V and J assigned. A fraction of the clones does not appear; measured against another copy, unresolved V genes explain less than half of the discrepancy, and the remainder lacks a known reason. V and J calls and clone size are those listed in that table; D and trimming were worked out from the DNA. The sample yields approximately 49,000 clones; 81% were counted once. The ten largest account for under 25% of the sample.

Here is what the overall study found, with its caveats: The amount of clinical and demographic metadata varied by source and participant and was provided uncurated.

In regard to this clone: The target of this receptor is not known. No per-base quality is available; no much larger clone lies one base away.

CDR1 and CDR2 are read off the germline V gene as SNHLY and FYNNEI. V is pruned by 4 bases and J by 8 bases, leaving 9 bases of the junction without a gene match. Measured from the cysteine to the phenylalanine, the CDR3 is 14 residues long. Left in the record is the CDR3 DNA by itself, 42 bases read in frame from the first base. Here the chain combines TRBV2 and TRBJ1-2; 8 middle bases align to TRBD1. The clonotype was recovered from a woman over 75 with COVID-19, enrolled during active disease. Sequencing input: peripheral blood. The CDR3 reads as follows: CASSARTGPLGYTF. The DNA sequence reads TGTGCCAGCAGTGCCCGGACAGGGCCGCTAGGCTACACCTTC.